This T cell receptor (beta chain) derives from a study of T cells expressing NK-cell markers. Study overall: Sequencing of TCR beta repertoires drew on sorted CD3+CD56+NKG2C+, CD3+CD56+NKG2C- and CD3+CD56-NKG2C+ T cells.

Germline-derived CDR1 and CDR2 are LNHDA and SQIVND (reference sequence). The CDR3 is 15 residues long. The TCR beta cDNA came from 5'RACE template switching with UMIs. After re-calling the 5' RACE reads, TCRdb lists one entry per CDR3 protein, DNA absent. The sample holds around 110,000 distinct CDR3 sequences. The TCR comes from a woman aged 18 to 75 in good health. The chain employs TRBV19 and TRBJ2-7; the TCRdb D gene call, TRBD2, has no DNA to confirm it. The sample comprised blood T cells: a sorted CD56 or NKG2C T cell subset, CD4+ or CD8+ T cells, or bulk PBMC T cells (not recorded which). The CDR3 is CASSTSSGSSYEQYF.